This T cell receptor beta chain was captured in a study of cytomegalovirus exposure and HLA in healthy donors listed by TCRdb under 2017. Study-level background: In an earlier analysis of approximately 500 of the donors, 250 to 300 Gb of sequence data and 95 million to 130 million unique TCR beta sequences from roughly 200 million T cells were reported. An early release covering 550 to 650 HLA-typed donors comprised approximately 290 gigabases of sequencing data and around 86 million unique TCR sequences. Of the 300 to 500 genotyped donors, roughly 80% were placed in the genetic ancestry cluster associated with self-reported Caucasian donors. The aim of the study was to test whether cataloging public T cell receptors could identify signatures of past pathogen exposure. The study used immunosequencing to profile the T cell repertoires of approximately 650 subjects and linked those repertoires to cytomegalovirus serostatus. In addition to the first cohort of 650 to 750 subjects, a separate validation cohort of 120 different subjects was used. To predict cytomegalovirus infection status, the study brought together high-throughput TCR immunosequencing, statistical association of individual TCRs with disease status, and machine learning. A later analysis re-examined previously published TCR beta repertoires from several hundred donors and added high-resolution HLA genotyping to investigate patterns of TCR occurrence. Rather than using new phenotypic data, the later analysis identified candidate immune exposures from TCR beta sequences and from how often those sequences occurred across donors. In an earlier analysis of 587 of the donors, high-throughput TCR beta sequencing was used to judge whether each TCR beta V gene segment behaved as functional or pseudogenic. Donor age, sex, ethnicity and CMV serostatus were compiled together with the repertoire data. A later genetic analysis used genome-wide SNP genotypes for about 60% of the roughly 670 donors, treating that subset as a discovery cohort. All discovery cohort repertoires had been generated on a single sequencing platform. Class I and class II HLA loci were covered by the typing at four-digit resolution. The number of typed donors differed by locus: about 620-640 for A, B, C, DRB1 and DQB1; some 500 for DQA1; some 610 for DPA1; and around 450 for DPB1. Several DR-DQ haplotypes were treated as single units for association and clustering because of strong linkage in the cohort. Among a few hundred genotyped donors of the cohort, an average of roughly 240,000 unique TCR beta nucleotide sequences were sequenced per donor, around 20% of them non-productive.

Overall results and qualifications from the work: In both the original and validation cohorts, the classifier was reported to diagnose cytomegalovirus status with high specificity and sensitivity. Because some donors lacked HLA typing at each locus, the association tests relied only on the typed subset. A cluster of highly shared sequence variants was judged likely to be a technical artifact of the sequencing pipeline. In a later analysis, TCR association rates were found to vary across HLA loci, with the most associated TCRs seen for DRB1 alleles and the fewest for HLA-C alleles. Some IMGT-functional V segments, including TRBV6-2 and TRBV6-3, could not be told apart with the 87-base-pair reads, so those segments were excluded. In a later analysis, several top co-occurrence clusters were reported to appear linked to parvovirus B19, influenza, CMV and Epstein-Barr virus. Strong co-occurrence of HLA alleles, especially DR and DQ, made assigning TCR associations to individual alleles difficult. An earlier analysis of 450 to 750 of the donors showed that most TCR beta V segments appeared in productive rearrangements either about 87% or about 30% of the time, which broadly matched IMGT annotations. Because counts were too low, fewer than 20 rarely observed V segments, including chromosome 9 orphons, were excluded from the earlier analysis of several hundred of the donors. Immune exposure information for the cohort was limited to CMV serostatus. At a false discovery rate of 0.05, a later analysis linked under 20,000 TCR beta sequences to specific HLA alleles. V-gene and J-gene trimming of TCR beta chains was associated with a missense DCLRE1C variant in a later genetic analysis, and the association was replicated in an independent cohort. In a later analysis, most CMV-associated TCR beta chains were found to appear HLA-restricted, with HLA associations seemingly driven largely by CMV exposure. A few of the identified cytomegalovirus-associated TCR beta chains were confirmed in vitro to be specific for cytomegalovirus antigens. According to the authors, the approach could potentially be generalized to other disease states and immunological phenotypes. Presence/absence analyses assumed roughly uniform sequencing depth across donors, an assumption that may not hold. Compared with the 666-donor mean, donors in an Asian-associated ancestry cluster had fewer N-insertions in productive TCRs, according to a later genetic analysis. In this cohort, only TCR beta chains were sequenced, and detectable features were limited by the absence of alpha or paired-chain data. A further reported finding was that TCR beta sequences accurately predicted the HLA-A and HLA-B alleles for most subjects in the first cohort. In a later analysis, HLA-associated TCR beta chains showed more clonal expansion and lower generation probabilities than non-associated chains that were equally common. Linkage disequilibrium might explain the correlated functional status among segregating V segments, but an unknown experimental factor could not be excluded. Most TCR sequences were observed very rarely across donors, whereas some public TCRs were present in many individuals. The study gave a list of about 160 TCR beta chains associated with cytomegalovirus.

As to this clone: Its antigen remains unidentified.

V is cut back by 4 bases and J by 7 bases, with 8 bases in the junction unmatched. The CDR3 starts with the cysteine, ends with the phenylalanine, and has 17 residues. The sequence is cut down to CDR3 DNA, 51 bases in frame from base 1. Looking up the germline V gene yields CDR1 MNHNS and CDR2 SASEGT. Library construction relied on the immunoSEQ multiplex PCR assay. The multiplex PCR relied on a mix of 60 forward primers for TCR Vbeta segments and 13 reverse primers for TCR Jbeta segments. Amplification of the CDR3 region of rearranged TCR beta genes was performed with a multiplex PCR assay on genomic DNA. On the Illumina HiSeq System, the amplified TCR beta libraries were sequenced as 87-base-pair reads. Processing in the source paper ran as follows. A later analysis counted about 82 million unique TCR beta chains across the 640 or so repertoires, and roughly 9.9 million of these chains were shared by at least two donors. Raw reads were error-corrected and collapsed into unique sequences by a nearest-neighbor algorithm in which closely related sequences were merged to remove PCR and sequencing errors. Alignment of CDR3 sequences to IMGT reference sequences was used to assign V, D and J gene segments. For a sequence to be retained, at least a six-nucleotide match to both a V gene segment and a J gene segment was required. A rearrangement was called productive if the CDR3 had no stop codons and remained in frame with V and J, and every other rearrangement was called non-productive. CDR3 was defined according to IMGT convention as the region running from the second conserved V-encoded cysteine to the conserved J-encoded phenylalanine. The earlier analysis of about 530 of the donors excluded any sequence lacking an unambiguous match to a single V gene segment. An earlier analysis of several hundred of the donors called V segments functional above 56.7% productive rearrangements and segregating when the between-donor standard deviation exceeded 5%. A statistical classification framework was built to diagnose cytomegalovirus status from the catalog of TCR beta chain sequences. In a later analysis, V and J genes were assigned by comparing TCR nucleotide sequences against IMGT/GENE-DB human TR gene sequences. Using the TCRdist pipeline, a later analysis assigned CDR3 sequences along with most-parsimonious VDJ recombination scenarios. In a later analysis, each TCR beta chain was defined by its CDR3 amino acid sequence together with its V-gene family, and reads lacking a unique V-gene family were excluded. In a later analysis, a few hundred highly shared, low-generation-probability nucleotide sequences were removed to address suspected cross-contamination and a sequencing artifact. In a later analysis, a clonal expansion index for each public chain was calculated from normalized within-repertoire ranks of inferred template counts. In a later analysis, generation probabilities were computed with a VDJ recombination model fitted to out-of-frame rearrangements, and the resulting probabilities were checked against IGoR. A later analysis scored TCR-TCR, TCR-HLA and TCR-CMV co-occurrence with hypergeometric tests, applying a repertoire-size bias correction to TCR pairs. To estimate false discovery rates, a later analysis permuted the HLA or CMV assignments 20 times. In a later analysis, co-occurring TCRs were grouped with DBSCAN, and TCRdist sequence similarity was added when clustering was performed within HLA-allele-positive subsets. Repertoires with fewer than 30,000 or more than 120,000 public chains, plus five repertoires with anomalous nucleotide sharing, were excluded from co-occurrence clustering. This is the immuneACCESS table as TCRdb keeps it, with only in-frame sequences that have V and J called. A part of the clones is gone; compared with another copy, unresolved V genes explain less than half, and the rest is unexplained. The V and J calls and clone size are taken from that table; D and trimming were inferred from the DNA. This sample's clone table shows 200,000 to 250,000 clones. The top ten clonotypes cover 1.1% of the sample.

In total, just over 650 healthy bone marrow donors made up the cohort. At the time of sampling, all cohort members were nominally healthy, though unrecorded immune exposures were likely present. The donor tested CMV seropositive, placing the donor among the 289 seropositive members of the cohort. Each donor provided a peripheral blood sample, and peripheral blood mononuclear cells were used for TCR beta sequencing. The Qiagen DNeasy Blood Extraction Kit was used to extract genomic DNA from the blood cell samples. This receptor was obtained from a girl between 2 and 10 years old in good health and CMV-seropositive. The rearranged chain carries TRBV6-1 and TRBJ2-1; TRBD2 matches 15 bases in the middle. Sequences were obtained from PBMCs. The bases are TGTGCCAGCAGTGCCGGGACTAGCGGGAGGCCCTGGAATGAGCAGTTCTTC. It translates to CASSAGTSGRPWNEQFF.